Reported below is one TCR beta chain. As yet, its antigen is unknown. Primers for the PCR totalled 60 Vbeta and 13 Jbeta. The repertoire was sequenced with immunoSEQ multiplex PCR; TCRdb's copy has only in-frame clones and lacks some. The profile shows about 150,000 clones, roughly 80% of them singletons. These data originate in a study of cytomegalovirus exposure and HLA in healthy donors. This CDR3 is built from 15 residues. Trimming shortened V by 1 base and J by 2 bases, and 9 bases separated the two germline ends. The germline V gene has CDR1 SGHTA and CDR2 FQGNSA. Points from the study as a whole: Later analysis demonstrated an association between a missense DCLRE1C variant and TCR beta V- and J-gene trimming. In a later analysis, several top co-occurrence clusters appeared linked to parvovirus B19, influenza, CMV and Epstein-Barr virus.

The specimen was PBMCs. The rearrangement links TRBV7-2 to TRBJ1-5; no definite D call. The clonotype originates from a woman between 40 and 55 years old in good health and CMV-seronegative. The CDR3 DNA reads TGTGCCAGCAGCTTAGAATTTGCGGGCAATCAGCCCCAGCATTTT. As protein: CASSLEFAGNQPQHF.